The present T cell receptor beta chain was sequenced within a study of blood T cell repertoires in COVID-19. TCRdb's table, derived via immunoSEQ multiplex PCR, lists solely in-frame clones and lacks some. The sample records roughly 400,000 clones, just over 90% being singletons. CDR1 is SGHVS, CDR2 FNYEAQ, per germline. V lost 4 bases and J 1 base, leaving 10 bases between the germline ends. The CDR3 is 14 residues long. This clonotype was obtained from a woman aged 35 to 49 who had been exposed to COVID-19. Sequencing was carried out using PBMCs or T cells enriched from blood (not recorded which). The chain links TRBV7-6 to TRBJ1-1; D is possibly TRBD1 (6 bases). In DNA form, the CDR3 reads TGTGCCAGCAGCTCGCCGGGACAGAACACTGAAGCTTTCTTT. As protein: CASSSPGQNTEAFF.